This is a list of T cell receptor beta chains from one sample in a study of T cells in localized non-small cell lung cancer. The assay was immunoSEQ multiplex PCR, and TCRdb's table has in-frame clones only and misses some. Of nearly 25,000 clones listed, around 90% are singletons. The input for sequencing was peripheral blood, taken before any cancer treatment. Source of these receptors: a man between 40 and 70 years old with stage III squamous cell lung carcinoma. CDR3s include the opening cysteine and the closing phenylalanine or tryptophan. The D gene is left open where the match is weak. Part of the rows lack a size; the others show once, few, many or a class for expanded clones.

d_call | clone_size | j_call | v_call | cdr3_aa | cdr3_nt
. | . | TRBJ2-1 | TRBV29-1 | CSVDEQFF | TGCAGCGTTGATGAGCAGTTCTTC
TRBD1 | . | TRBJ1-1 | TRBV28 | CASSTAGGVTEAFF | TGTGCCAGCAGTACCGCAGGGGGCGTCACTGAAGCTTTCTTT
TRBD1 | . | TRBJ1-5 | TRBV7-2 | CASSLGTGSNQPQHF | TGTGCCAGCAGCCTGGGGACAGGGAGTAATCAGCCCCAGCATTTT
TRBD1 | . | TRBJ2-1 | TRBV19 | CASSRGARTGEQFF | TGTGCCAGTAGTAGAGGGGCTAGGACAGGTGAGCAGTTCTTC
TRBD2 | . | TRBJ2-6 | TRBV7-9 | CAYGGGSGANVLTF | TGTGCCTATGGCGGGGGCTCTGGGGCCAACGTCCTGACTTTC
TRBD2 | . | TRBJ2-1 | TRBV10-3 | CAISGPTSGSYNEQFF | TGTGCCATCAGTGGCCCGACTAGCGGGTCCTACAATGAGCAGTTCTTC
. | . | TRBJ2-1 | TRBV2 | CASSQGQGGEQFF | TGTGCCAGCTCACAGGGGCAGGGGGGTGAGCAGTTCTTC
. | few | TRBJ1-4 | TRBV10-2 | CASSDRATGVNEKLFF | TGCGCCAGCAGTGATCGGGCGACCGGGGTAAATGAAAAACTGTTTTTT
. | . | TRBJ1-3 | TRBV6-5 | CASSRGSSGNTIYF | TGTGCCAGCAGTCGAGGGAGCTCTGGAAACACCATATATTTT
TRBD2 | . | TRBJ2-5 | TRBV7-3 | CASSRTGTTQETQYF | TGTGCCAGCAGCCGAACCGGGACTACCCAAGAGACCCAGTACTTC
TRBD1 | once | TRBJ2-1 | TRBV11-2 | CASSSSGTGSYNEQFF | TGTGCCAGCAGCTCCTCCGGGACAGGGTCCTACAATGAGCAGTTCTTC
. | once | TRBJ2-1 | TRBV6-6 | CASSYSRLDNEQFF | TGTGCCAGCAGTTACTCGAGACTAGACAATGAGCAGTTCTTC
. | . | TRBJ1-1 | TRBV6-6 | CASSHRQLNTEAFF | TGTGCCAGCAGCCACCGACAGTTGAACACTGAAGCTTTCTTT
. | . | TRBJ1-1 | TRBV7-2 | CASSEYGGAAEAFF | TGTGCCAGCAGCGAATATGGGGGCGCCGCTGAAGCTTTCTTT
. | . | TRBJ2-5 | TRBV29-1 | CSVAFRTQETQYF | TGCAGCGTTGCTTTCAGAACCCAAGAGACCCAGTACTTC
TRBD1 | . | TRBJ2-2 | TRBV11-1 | CASSTGTGLTGELFF | TGTGCCAGCAGCACCGGGACAGGGCTCACCGGGGAGCTGTTTTTT
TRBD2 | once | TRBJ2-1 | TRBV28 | CASSSTSGRAGEQFF | TGTGCCAGCAGTTCGACTAGCGGGAGGGCCGGGGAGCAGTTCTTC
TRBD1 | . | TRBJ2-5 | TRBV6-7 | CASSRPRQGRFTEQYF | TGTGCCAGCAGCCGCCCGAGACAGGGGCGTTTTACGGAGCAGTACTTC
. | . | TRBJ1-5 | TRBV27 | CASSPGGQPQHF | TGTGCCAGCAGTCCCGGAGGTCAGCCCCAGCATTTT